The 25 T cell receptor beta chains presented below share a single source sample, sequenced in a study of metastatic and nonmetastatic thyroid tumors (dated by TCRdb to 2019 to 2021). Before undergoing thyroid surgery, none of the patients had been given any kind of treatment. Libraries were made using PCR. Sequenced using an Illumina HiSeq 4000. TCRdb trimmed the raw reads at Q25, called clones with MiXCR and kept productive beta chains. This sample lists more than 14,000 clones; around a quarter were detected once. The ten top clones hold 7.7% of the sample. Sequenced sample: tumor tissue. These receptors came from a female donor with papillary thyroid cancer or a benign thyroid nodule (not recorded which). Some clones in this sample may be carry-over from other donors' samples.

This clone was seen many times. The V call is TRBV9, the J call TRBJ2-1; TRBD2 aligns across 11 bases. The CDR3 has 15 residues. After removal of 3 bases from V and 5 bases from J, the junction contained 4 bases not matched to a gene. Germline CDR1 and CDR2: SGDLS and YYNGEE. The CDR3 sequence: CASSAGLAGDNEQFF. In nucleotides, the CDR3 is TGTGCCAGCAGCGCCGGACTAGCGGGCGACAATGAGCAGTTCTTC.

This clone is classed as medium-sized. This sequence joins TRBV6-1 and TRBJ2-5, with D perhaps matching TRBD1 (5 bases). Per the germline V gene, CDR1 is MNHNS and CDR2 is SASEGT. The CDR3 spans 14 residues. V lost 5 bases, J lost 2 bases, and 12 bases lay in between. CDR3 sequence (DNA): TGTGCCAGCAGTTTTCGGCGACAGCAAGAGACCCAGTACTTC. It translates to CASSFRRQQETQYF.

Within the sample, this clone is medium-sized. V usage is TRBV6-1 and J usage is TRBJ2-6; possibly TRBD1 for D (5 bases). Trimming removed 6 bases from V and 0 bases from J, with 15 bases in between. Germline CDR1 MNHNS, CDR2 SASEGT. The length of the CDR3 is 17 residues. This CDR3 reads CASRQRSDSSGANVLTF. The CDR3, as DNA: TGTGCCAGCAGGCAGAGAAGTGACAGCTCTGGGGCCAACGTCCTGACTTTC.

This clone was observed at least ten times. The same CDR3 arises from other DNA sequences in this sample as well. J is TRBJ2-2 and V is TRBV12-3 or TRBV12-4; TRBD1 might be the D (6 bases). The CDR3 is 12 residues long. The V end was cut by 3 bases, the J end by 8 bases, with 7 bases between. The CDR3: CASSFGTGELFF. In DNA form, the CDR3 reads TGTGCCAGCAGTTTCGGGACAGGGGAGCTGTTTTTT.

This clone was detected only a few times. The chain joins TRBV28 to TRBJ1-2; TRBD1 matches 8 bases. This CDR3 is 14 amino acids long. Germline CDR1 MDHEN, CDR2 SYDVKM. Trimming removed 5 bases from V and 14 bases from J; junction bases left unmatched: 16. DNA of the CDR3: TGTGCCAGCAGTCTTACAGGGGGAATTGGTGGCAAAACCTTC. It specifies CASSLTGGIGGKTF.

In this sample, this clone turned up many times. Possible read error: a much larger clone is one base away. The sample carries other DNA sequences with the same CDR3. This chain connects TRBV18 to TRBJ2-3, with TRBD1 matching over 7 bases. CDR3 length equals 12 residues. Looked up from germline, CDR1 is KGHSH and CDR2 is LQKENI. The CDR3 region is CASEGQTDTQYF. As DNA, the CDR3 is TGTGCCAGTGAGGGACAGACAGATACGCAGTATTTC.

Comments on this clone: At one of its ends the junction is not consistent with the germline gene, which may arise from a read error. Other nucleotide sequences in the sample specify the same CDR3. The chain recombines TRBV20-1 with TRBJ2-3; weak D call: TRBD2 (5 bases). The CDR3 is 13 residues long. CDR1 and CDR2 from the germline V gene are DFQATT and SNEGSKA (reference sequence). The CDR3 nucleotides read TGCAGTGCACCAGGACTTAACACAGATACGCAGTACTTT. Translated, it gives CSAPGLNTDTQYF.

The chain links TRBV18 to TRBJ2-7; TRBD1 matches at 7 bases. Germline V lookup: CDR1 KGHSH, CDR2 LQKENI. Trimming cost V 1 base and J 2 bases; bases outside gene matches: 14. The CDR3 extends over 18 amino acids. The DNA of the CDR3 is TGTGCCAGCTCACCACTCCGGAAAAAGATGGGACAGCCCTACGAGCAGTACTTC. It yields the protein CASSPLRKKMGQPYEQYF. Looking up the rest from reference TRBV18 and TRBJ2-7 gives the full variable domain: NAGVMQNPRHLVRRRGQEARLRCSPMKGHSHVYWYRQLPEEGLKFMVYLQKENIIDESGMPKERFSAEFPKEGPSILRIQQVVRGDSAAYFCASSPLRKKMGQPYEQYFGPGTRLTVT.

In this sample, this clone turned up many times. A much larger clone lies a single base off, so this may be a read error. Other nucleotide sequences in the sample specify the same CDR3. The chain uses TRBV18 and TRBJ2-5, with 8 positions matching TRBD2. Unmatched junction bases numbered 7, after V lost 6 bases and J lost 4 bases. Germline V gives CDR1 KGHSH, CDR2 LQKENI. This CDR3 spans 14 amino acids. CDR3: CASSPGGGRETQYF. In DNA form, the CDR3 reads TGTGCCAGCTCGCCCGGCGGGGGGCGAGAGACCCAGTACTTC.

This clone was recorded at least ten times. The chain has TRBV7-8 and TRBJ2-6; no firm D call. In germline, CDR1 is SGHVS, CDR2 FQNEAQ. There are 14 residues in the CDR3. Trimming removed 5 bases at V and 0 bases at J, with 5 bases between. CDR3 loop: CASSMNSGANVLTF. The DNA of the CDR3 is TGTGCCAGCAGCATGAACTCTGGGGCCAACGTCCTGACTTTC.

There are many counts of this clone. V gene TRBV4-2 combines with J gene TRBJ2-3, with 7 bases fitting TRBD2. V dropped 1 base and J dropped 5; count of bases not matched to a gene: 12. CDR1 and CDR2 (germline): LGHNA, YNFKEQ. CDR3 length: 17 amino acids. CDR3 residues: CASSQGVGGSSGDTQYF. In nucleotides, the CDR3 is TGTGCCAGCAGCCAAGGAGTCGGCGGGAGTTCCGGAGATACGCAGTATTTT.

This clone is categorized as medium-sized. The J gene is TRBJ1-1, the V gene TRBV28; D gene uncertain. This CDR3 spans 13 amino acids. Germline CDR1 MDHEN, CDR2 SYDVKM. V lost 4 bases and J lost 5, with 11 bases in between. The CDR3 sequence: CASSSTRLTEAFF. The DNA for the CDR3 is TGTGCCAGCAGTTCAACACGGCTAACTGAAGCTTTCTTT.

This clone occurred many times. This rearrangement joins TRBV7-8 to TRBJ2-2; D assignment may be TRBD1 or TRBD2 (6 bases each). This CDR3 is 16 amino acids long. The V gene's germline CDR1 is SGHVS and CDR2 FQNEAQ. Trimming pared 4 bases from V and 7 bases from J, leaving 19 bases between. The CDR3 spells CASSYQPGGSGGELFF. In DNA form, the CDR3 reads TGTGCCAGCAGCTACCAGCCCGGGGGCTCAGGCGGGGAGCTGTTTTTT.

V is TRBV7-9 and J is TRBJ1-2, with a weak D call TRBD1 (6 bases). Germline V gene lookup returns CDR1 SEHNR and CDR2 FQNEAQ (reference sequence). The CDR3 extends over 13 amino acids. V dropped 0 bases and J dropped 4 bases, with 6 bases sitting between them. CDR3 residues: CASSLAGGYGYTF. DNA for the CDR3: TGTGCCAGCAGCTTAGCAGGGGGCTATGGCTACACCTTC.

This clone has just a few counts. This sequence joins TRBV15 and TRBJ1-5, with D possibly matching TRBD1 (5 bases). Germline lookup yields CDR1 LNHNV and CDR2 YYDKDF (reference sequence). This CDR3 region has 15 residues. V shed 0 bases and J shed 6 bases, with 12 bases lying between them. DNA of the CDR3: TGTGCCACCAGCAGAGATATCGGGGGAGGTCAGCCCCAGCATTTT. It encodes CATSRDIGGGQPQHF.

The chain carries TRBV28 and TRBJ2-2; the match to TRBD1 covers 7 bases. Germline CDR1 is MDHEN and CDR2 is SYDVKM. With 5 bases clipped from V and 2 bases from J, the junction kept 5 bases outside the gene matches. This CDR3 comprises 15 residues. The CDR3 region is CASSPHRGNTGELFF. For the CDR3, the DNA is TGTGCCAGCAGTCCACACAGGGGAAACACCGGGGAGCTGTTTTTT.

The sample holds many counts of this clone. The chain carries TRBV7-8 and TRBJ1-5; 9 positions match TRBD1. Germline trimming cut 4 bases from V and 8 bases from J; bases unmatched to any gene: 18. From germline, CDR1 is SGHVS and CDR2 FQNEAQ. This CDR3 has 18 amino acids. The CDR3 DNA is TGTGCCAGCAGCTCTCCATCTCCCGGGACAGGGAAAGGCGAGCCCCAGCATTTT. Its translation: CASSSPSPGTGKGEPQHF.

This clone has ten or more counts. The J gene is TRBJ2-3, the V gene TRBV7-2; no clear D gene. CDR3 size: 14 residues. Trimming left V 0 bases short and J 2 bases short, with 6 bases between. Germline loops: CDR1 SGHTA, CDR2 FQGNSA. The CDR3 is CASSLARNTDTQYF. The CDR3 bases are TGTGCCAGCAGCTTAGCTAGAAACACAGATACGCAGTATTTT.

By its share, this clone is medium-sized (0.01 to 0.1%). The chain links TRBV12-3 or TRBV12-4 to TRBJ2-7, with 8 bases lining up with TRBD2. V was clipped by 2 bases and J by 6 bases; unmatched bases: 6. This CDR3 contains 14 residues. The CDR3 sequence: CASSLHGTRGEQYF. As DNA, the CDR3 is TGTGCCAGCAGTTTACACGGGACTAGAGGCGAGCAGTACTTC.

In this sample, this clone turned up a few times. A much larger clone sits a single nucleotide away, making a read error possible. The V gene is TRBV12-3 or TRBV12-4, the J gene TRBJ1-1; D remains unclear. CDR3 length: 12 residues. The germline V and J ends were trimmed by 11 bases and 1 base, with 11 bases remaining between them. The CDR3 DNA reads TGTGCCGTCAGTTTCGGGAACACTGAAGCTTTCTTT. Translating gives CAVSFGNTEAFF.

Written as DNA, the CDR3 is TGTGCCAGCAGCTTAACAGGGACGAAGGATGAAAAACTGTTTTTT. Translated, it gives CASSLTGTKDEKLFF. The V and J genes are TRBV11-2 and TRBJ1-4; maybe TRBD1 (6 bases). Germline values: CDR1 SGHAT, CDR2 FQNNGV. The ends were cut back, 2 bases at V and 6 bases at J, with 13 bases in the middle. The CDR3 consists of 15 residues.

In its sample, this clone was seen many times. The chain has TRBV10-3 and TRBJ1-5; D is unresolved. CDR1 ENHRY and CDR2 SYGVKD come from the germline V gene. V shed 2 bases and J shed 0 bases, with 2 bases lying between them. CDR3 length: 13 amino acids. The CDR3 loop is CAISEGSNQPQHF. The CDR3 region has the DNA TGTGCCATCAGTGAGGGTAGCAATCAGCCCCAGCATTTT.

This clone was seen at least ten times. This chain uses TRBV19 with TRBJ2-1; tentative D call: TRBD2 (5 bases). The V end lost 10 bases, the J end lost 0 bases, and 16 bases lay between the germline ends. CDR3 length equals 15 residues. Germline V gene lookup returns CDR1 LNHDA and CDR2 SQIVND (reference sequence). CDR3 amino acids: CATSRAGSSYNEQFF. The CDR3 DNA reads TGTGCCACCAGTAGGGCGGGTAGCTCCTACAATGAGCAGTTCTTC.

This clone was counted many times. V usage is TRBV20-1 and J usage is TRBJ1-4, with a weak D call TRBD1 (5 bases). The germline V gene encodes CDR1 DFQATT and CDR2 SNEGSKA (reference sequence). CDR3 length equals 13 residues. V was shortened by 6 bases and J by 8 bases, with 16 bases between the two germline ends. Written as DNA, the CDR3 is TGCAGTGCCATGACAGTCGTAGGGGAAAAACTGTTTTTT. It codes for CSAMTVVGEKLFF.

The sample holds many counts of this clone. V usage is TRBV27 and J usage is TRBJ2-3; 12 bases agree with TRBD2. Germline lookup yields CDR1 MNHEY and CDR2 SMNVEV (reference sequence). This CDR3 spans 14 amino acids. The V segment lost 7 bases and the J segment 4 bases; nucleotides outside the gene matches: 3. CDR3 loop: CASKTSGRSDTQYF. The CDR3 nucleotides read TGTGCCAGCAAGACTAGCGGGAGATCAGATACGCAGTATTTT.